This TCR beta chain appears in the sequencing data of a study of shared clonotypes between healthy human individuals. Once extracted for a subset, genomic DNA was divided evenly among several immunoSEQ plates. TCRdb's copy holds only in-frame clones and misses some; the assay was immunoSEQ multiplex PCR. The top ten hold approximately 0.4% of the sample, which has some 2.3 million clones, about 92% seen once. Comment on this clone: In the same sample, other DNA sequences code for this CDR3.

Germline assignment: CDR1 SGHRS and CDR2 YFSETQ. After removal of 4 bases from V and 0 bases from J, the junction contained 6 bases not matched to a gene. This CDR3 has 15 residues. Sequencing input: naive CD4+ T cells from PBMCs. Subset specified: CD45RA+ positively selected. This TCR came from a man between 18 and 35 years old in good health. Some clones in this sample may be carry-over from other donors' samples. This chain uses TRBV5-1 with TRBJ1-2, with TRBD1 matching 7 bases. CDR3 bases: TGCGCCAGCAGCCTCCGACAGGGTGCTAACTATGGCTACACCTTC. This gives the protein CASSLRQGANYGYTF.